This T cell receptor (beta chain) is drawn from a study of lymphopenia after photon versus proton radiotherapy. Findings and limits, study-wide: After lymphocyte nadir, photon-treated repertoires showed oligoclonal expansion, especially CD8+ Temra.

This CDR3 has 17 residues. Germline CDR1 MGHRA, CDR2 YSYEKL. Measured with immunoSEQ multiplex PCR; TCRdb has only the in-frame clones, and not every one. The sample holds roughly 58,000 clones, 87% seen once. In regard to this clone: Its specificity is not known. Germline is not matched at one junction end, which may reflect a read error.

This receptor was obtained from an elderly man with esophageal cancer. The sample here was peripheral blood, taken from a patient treated with proton-based radiotherapy. The chain links TRBV4-1 to TRBJ2-2, with 9 bases identical to TRBD2. CDR3 residues: CASTQEPTSGNTGELFF. The CDR3 bases are TGCGCCAGCACCCAAGAACCGACTAGCGGCAACACCGGGGAGCTGTTTTTT.